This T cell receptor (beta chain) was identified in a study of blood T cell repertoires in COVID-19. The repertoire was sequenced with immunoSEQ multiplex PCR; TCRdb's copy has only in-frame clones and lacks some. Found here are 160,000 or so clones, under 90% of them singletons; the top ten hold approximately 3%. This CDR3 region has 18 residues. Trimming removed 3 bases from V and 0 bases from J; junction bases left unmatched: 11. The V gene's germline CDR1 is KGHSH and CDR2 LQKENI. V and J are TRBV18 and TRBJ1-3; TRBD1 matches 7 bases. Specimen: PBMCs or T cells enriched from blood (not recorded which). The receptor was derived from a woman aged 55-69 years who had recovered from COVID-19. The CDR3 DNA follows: TGTGCCAGCTCACCCCTCAATCGACAGGGCAACTCTGGAAACACCATATATTTT. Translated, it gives CASSPLNRQGNSGNTIYF.